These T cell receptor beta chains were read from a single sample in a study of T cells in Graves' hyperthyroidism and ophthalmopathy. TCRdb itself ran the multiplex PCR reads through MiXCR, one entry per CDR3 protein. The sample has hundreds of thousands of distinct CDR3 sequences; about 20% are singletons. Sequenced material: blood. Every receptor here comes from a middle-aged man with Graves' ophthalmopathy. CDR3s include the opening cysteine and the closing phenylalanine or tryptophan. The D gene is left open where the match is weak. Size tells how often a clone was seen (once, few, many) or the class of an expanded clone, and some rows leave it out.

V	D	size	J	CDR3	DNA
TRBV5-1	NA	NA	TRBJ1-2	CASSVDSKYGYTF	TGCGCCAGCAGCGTAGACAGCAAATATGGCTACACCTTC
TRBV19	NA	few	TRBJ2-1	CASSIRGNNEQFF	TGTGCCAGTAGTATTAGGGGTAACAATGAGCAGTTCTTC
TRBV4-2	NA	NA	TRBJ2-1	CASSQEALRSYNEQFF	TGTGCCAGCAGCCAAGAGGCGTTGCGCTCCTACAATGAGCAGTTCTTC
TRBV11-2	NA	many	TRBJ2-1	CASLGPSYNEQFF	TGTGCCAGCTTAGGGCCATCTTACAATGAGCAGTTCTTC
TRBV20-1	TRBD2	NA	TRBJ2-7	CSAILGGRNEQYF	TGCAGCGCGATCCTCGGCGGGAGAAACGAGCAGTACTTC
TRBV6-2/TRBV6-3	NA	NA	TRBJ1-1	CASGVRVGVTEAFF	TGTGCCAGCGGGGTCCGGGTCGGAGTCACTGAAGCTTTCTTT
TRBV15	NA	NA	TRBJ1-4	CATSREPSRREKLFF	TGTGCCACCAGCAGAGAACCGTCTAGGCGCGAAAAACTGTTTTTT
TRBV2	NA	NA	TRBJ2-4	CASSQAGGGKNIQYF	TGCGCCAGCAGCCAAGCTGGAGGGGGGAAAAACATTCAGTACTTC
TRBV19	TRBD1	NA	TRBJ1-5	CASSIVQGKNQPQHF	TGTGCCAGTAGTATAGTACAGGGGAAAAATCAGCCCCAGCATTTT
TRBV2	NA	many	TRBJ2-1	CASRSGQQNEQFF	TGTGCCAGCAGGTCGGGGCAACAGAATGAGCAGTTCTTC
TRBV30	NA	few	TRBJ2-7	CAWSGGISYEQYF	TGTGCCTGGAGTGGAGGTATCTCCTACGAGCAGTACTTC
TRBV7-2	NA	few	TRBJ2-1	CASSSPPQGTYNEQFF	TGTGCCAGCAGCTCGCCACCACAGGGAACCTACAATGAGCAGTTCTTC
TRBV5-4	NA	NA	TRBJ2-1	CASSLGILSYNEQFF	TGTGCCAGCAGCTTGGGGATCCTCTCCTACAATGAGCAGTTCTTC
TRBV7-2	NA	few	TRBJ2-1	CASTRDFLNEQFF	TGTGCCAGCACCCGGGACTTTTTAAATGAGCAGTTCTTC
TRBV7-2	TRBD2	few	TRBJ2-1	CASIDPGAGGGRNEQFF	TGTGCCAGCATCGACCCGGGGGCGGGAGGGGGAAGGAATGAGCAGTTCTTC
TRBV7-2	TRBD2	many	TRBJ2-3	CASSLGTSGGASTDTQYF	TGTGCCAGCAGCTTAGGAACTAGCGGGGGCGCTAGCACAGATACGCAGTATTTT
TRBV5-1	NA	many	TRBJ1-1	CASSSPAAKGTEAFF	TGCGCCAGCAGCTCCCCGGCCGCTAAGGGCACTGAAGCTTTCTTT
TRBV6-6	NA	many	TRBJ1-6	CASSYSTPGDSYNSPLHF	TGTGCCAGCAGTTACTCGACCCCCGGGGACTCCTATAATTCACCCCTCCACTTT
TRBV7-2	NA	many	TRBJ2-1	CASSLEKGSYNEQFF	TGTGCCAGCAGCTTAGAAAAGGGATCCTACAATGAGCAGTTCTTC
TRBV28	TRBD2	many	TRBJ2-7	CASRQSHRLAGRYEQYF	TGTGCCAGCAGACAATCCCATCGGCTAGCGGGACGCTACGAGCAGTACTTC
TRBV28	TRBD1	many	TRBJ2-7	CASSLTGAGSYEQYF	TGTGCCAGCAGTCTAACAGGGGCCGGATCCTACGAGCAGTACTTC
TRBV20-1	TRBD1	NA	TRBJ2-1	CSAPGQVFNEQFF	TGCAGTGCCCCGGGACAGGTTTTCAATGAGCAGTTCTTC
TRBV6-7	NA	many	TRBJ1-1	CASRTRGNYTEAFF	TGTGCCAGCCGGACAAGGGGCAACTACACTGAAGCTTTCTTT
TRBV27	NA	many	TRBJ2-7	CASRAGTHSYEQYF	TGTGCCAGTAGAGCCGGGACACATTCCTACGAGCAGTACTTC
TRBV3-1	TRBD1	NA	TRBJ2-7	CASSQGELGQEYF	TGTGCCAGCAGCCAAGGGGAGCTTGGACAGGAGTACTTC
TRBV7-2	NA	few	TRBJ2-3	CASSALGGGRGSTQYF	TGTGCCAGCAGCGCACTAGGAGGGGGGCGGGGGTCCACGCAGTATTTT
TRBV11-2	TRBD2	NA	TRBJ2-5	CASSPIAGGWETQYF	TGTGCCAGCAGCCCGATAGCGGGGGGCTGGGAGACCCAGTACTTC
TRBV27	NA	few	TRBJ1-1	CASRSAGGSTEAFF	TGTGCCAGCCGATCGGCAGGAGGGAGCACTGAAGCTTTCTTT
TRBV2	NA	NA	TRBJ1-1	CASNYMMNTEAFF	TGTGCCAGCAACTATATGATGAACACTGAAGCTTTCTTT
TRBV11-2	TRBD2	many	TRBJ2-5	CASSLGGASGREGTQYF	TGTGCCAGCAGCTTGGGCGGGGCTAGCGGCCGCGAAGGGACCCAGTACTTC
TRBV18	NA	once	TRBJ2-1	CASLGSLSSYNEQFF	TGTGCCTCCCTCGGGAGTTTAAGCTCCTACAATGAGCAGTTCTTC
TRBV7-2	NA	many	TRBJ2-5	CASSMLEETQYF	TGTGCCAGCAGCATGCTAGAAGAGACCCAGTACTTC
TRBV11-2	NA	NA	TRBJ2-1	CASSSALNEQFF	TGTGCCAGCAGCTCGGCCCTCAATGAGCAGTTCTTC
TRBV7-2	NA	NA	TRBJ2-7	CASSLSRAVNEQYF	TGTGCCAGCAGCTTATCGCGGGCAGTAAACGAGCAGTACTTC
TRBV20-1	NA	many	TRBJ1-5	CSARDLGSGDQPQHF	TGCAGTGCTAGAGATCTGGGCAGTGGAGATCAGCCCCAGCATTTT
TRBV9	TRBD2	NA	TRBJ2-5	CASSPGTSGKQYF	TGTGCCAGCAGCCCCGGGACTAGCGGGAAACAGTACTTC
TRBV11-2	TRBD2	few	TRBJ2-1	CASSLETSGRGHEQFF	TGTGCCAGCAGCTTAGAAACTAGCGGGAGAGGGCATGAGCAGTTCTTC
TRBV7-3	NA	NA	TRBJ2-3	CASSLFADTTDTQYF	TGTGCCAGCAGCTTATTTGCGGATACCACAGATACGCAGTATTTT
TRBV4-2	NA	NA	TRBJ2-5	CASSQAGGRGNQETQYF	TGTGCCAGCAGCCAAGCTGGCGGGCGGGGAAACCAAGAGACCCAGTACTTC
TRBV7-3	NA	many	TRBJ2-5	CASSLTAARQETQYF	TGTGCCAGCAGCTTAACTGCCGCCCGCCAAGAGACCCAGTACTTC
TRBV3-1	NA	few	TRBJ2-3	CASSQGVGIWYF	TGTGCCAGCAGCCAAGGTGTGGGAATTTGGTATTTT